The following is a TCR beta chain sequence with its context. Germline assignment: CDR1 ENHRY and CDR2 SYGVKD. This CDR3 spans 13 amino acids. V shed 4 bases and J shed 4 bases, with 10 bases lying between them. Naivety among CD8 cells was defined by CD45RO negativity and positive CCR7 selection, thereby excluding terminally differentiated effector memory CD45RA+ cells. Using immunoSEQ multiplex PCR, the repertoire was profiled, and TCRdb retains in-frame clones only, with some absent. In the table there are about 2 million clones, roughly 94% of which are singletons. This entry is derived from a study of shared clonotypes between healthy human individuals.

The receptor comes from a young man in good health. What was sequenced was naive CD8+ T cells sorted from blood. V usage is TRBV10-3 and J usage is TRBJ1-2; D remains unclear. In DNA form, the CDR3 reads TGTGCCATCAGTGGGTCAGAAACCTATGGCTACACCTTC. This encodes CAISGSETYGYTF.